The 12 T cell receptor beta chains below come from one sample, sequenced in a study of memory CD4+ T cells and cytomegalovirus serostatus. Single viable CD3+CD4+CD8-CD45RO+ cells were sorted as the memory CD4+ T cells. Only in-frame clones appear in the TCRdb table, and some are missing; sequencing was by immunoSEQ multiplex PCR. The sample holds roughly 76,000 clones, roughly three quarters seen once. Specimen: memory CD4+ T cells from blood. The receptors come from an adult in good health and CMV-seropositive.

V usage is TRBV19 and J usage is TRBJ1-2; the D gene is possibly TRBD1 (5 bases). V was shortened by 4 bases and J by 5 bases, with 14 bases between the two germline ends. CDR3 length: 14 amino acids. Germline CDR1 reads LNHDA; CDR2 reads SQIVND (reference sequence). The chain's CDR3 is CASSNPGRVYGYTF. Here the CDR3 DNA reads TGTGCCAGTAGTAACCCGGGACGGGTATATGGCTACACCTTC.

The chain couples TRBV29-1 to TRBJ2-7; no firm D call. With 3 bases removed from V and 6 bases from J, the gap between germline ends came to 3 bases. The CDR3 runs to 9 residues. Germline assignment: CDR1 SQVTM and CDR2 ANQGSEA. The CDR3 spells CSVECEQYV. In nucleotides, the CDR3 is TGCAGCGTTGAGTGCGAGCAGTACGTC.

This chain uses TRBV18 with TRBJ2-2; perhaps TRBD2 as D (6 bases). Germline V CDR1 and CDR2: KGHSH, LQKENI. CDR3 length: 16 residues. Trimming took 3 bases from V and 5 from J, leaving 16 bases between them. The CDR3 here is CASSPSRRAATGELFF. CDR3 in DNA: TGTGCCAGCTCACCTTCCAGGAGGGCAGCAACCGGGGAGCTGTTTTTT.

The chain has TRBV7-2 and TRBJ1-2; TRBD1 is a possible D gene (5 bases). V lost 5 bases and J lost 4, with 14 bases in between. The CDR3 loop spans 14 amino acids. Germline CDR1 SGHTA, CDR2 FQGNSA. The DNA of the CDR3 is TGTGCCAGCAGCCCACGGGACGGTTTCTATGGCTACACCTTC. Protein: CASSPRDGFYGYTF.

This clone was found once. The CDR3 region is CASSDPLAGGRNEQFF. The CDR3 DNA follows: TGCGCCAGCAGTGATCCTCTAGCGGGAGGACGCAATGAGCAGTTCTTC. The rearrangement joins TRBV10-2 to TRBJ2-1; TRBD2 aligns across 11 bases. CDR3 length: 16 residues. Germline V lookup: CDR1 WSHSY, CDR2 SAAADI. With V trimmed by 3 bases and J by 6 bases, 7 bases remained unmatched.

The V gene is TRBV19, the J gene TRBJ1-1; 8 bases agree with TRBD1. Losses at the gene ends were 2 bases for V and 5 bases for J; bases not matched to a gene: 7. Germline-derived CDR1 and CDR2 are LNHDA and SQIVND (reference sequence). The CDR3 is made up of 15 amino acids. CDR3 protein: CASSIPGQGWTEAFF. CDR3 DNA sequence: TGTGCCAGTAGTATACCCGGACAGGGTTGGACTGAAGCTTTCTTT. Full variable domain (rest looked up from reference TRBV19 and TRBJ1-1): DGGITQSPKYLFRKEGQNVTLSCEQNLNHDAMYWYRQDPGQGLRLIYYSQIVNDFQKGDIAEGYSVSREKKESFPLTVTSAQKNPTAFYLCASSIPGQGWTEAFFGQGTRLTVV.

This rearrangement joins TRBV30 to TRBJ2-3; no clear D. Germline V gene lookup returns CDR1 GTSNPN and CDR2 SVGIG (reference sequence). The V and J ends lost 2 bases and 3 bases respectively, with 15 bases between them. This CDR3 region has 15 residues. The CDR3 spells CAWSLGYTGTDTQYF. The CDR3 nucleotides are TGTGCCTGGAGTTTGGGATACACCGGGACAGATACGCAGTATTTT. Full variable domain (remainder filled in from reference TRBV30 and TRBJ2-3): SQTIHQWPATLVQPVGSPLSLECTVEGTSNPNLYWYRQAAGRGLQLLFYSVGIGQISSEVPQNLSASRPQDRQFILSSKKLLLSDSGFYLCAWSLGYTGTDTQYFGPGTRLTVL.

The chain couples TRBV29-1 to TRBJ1-4; 7 bases are a match to TRBD1. Trimming removed 5 bases from V and 2 bases from J; junction bases left unmatched: 5. This CDR3 is 14 amino acids long. Germline values: CDR1 SQVTM, CDR2 ANQGSEA. The CDR3 DNA follows: TGCAGCGTTTCTCCGGGACAGACTAATGAAAAACTGTTTTTT. This codes for CSVSPGQTNEKLFF.

The chain couples TRBV2 to TRBJ2-7, with 7 positions matching TRBD2. Germline lookup yields CDR1 SNHLY and CDR2 FYNNEI. J lost 3 bases, V lost 6 bases, and 5 bases had no gene match. This CDR3 spans 13 amino acids. The CDR3 nucleotides are TGTGCCAGCAGGGTGACTAGCTTCTACGAGCAGTACGTC. This encodes CASRVTSFYEQYV.

Only one count was recorded for this clone. The chain uses TRBV5-1 and TRBJ2-3; D remains unclear. V was clipped by 0 bases and J by 6 bases, with 14 bases between them. Germline CDR1 reads SGHRS; CDR2 reads YFSETQ. This CDR3 is 15 amino acids long. CDR3 DNA: TGCGCCAGCAGCTTGGACTCCTTCAAAGTGGATACGCAGTATTTT. This translates into CASSLDSFKVDTQYF.

This clone was detected only a few times. The rearrangement links TRBV30 to TRBJ2-3; D is unclear. From germline, CDR1 is GTSNPN and CDR2 SVGIG (reference sequence). The CDR3 has 13 residues. The V and J ends lost 3 bases and 5 bases respectively, with 12 bases between them. CDR3 sequence (DNA): TGTGCCTGGAGAAGGCGGCAAAAAGATACGCAGTATTTT. It specifies CAWRRRQKDTQYF.

CDR3 in DNA: TGCGCCAGCAGCCCGATGGGGGCGGGAGCTTTCTTT. Amino acid sequence: CASSPMGAGAFF. The chain couples TRBV5-1 to TRBJ1-1, with D perhaps matching TRBD1 (6 bases). CDR1 is SGHRS and CDR2 is YFSETQ in the germline V gene. The CDR3 runs 12 residues. V was trimmed by 4 bases and J by 10 bases, leaving 14 bases between them.